Each of the 4 T cell receptor beta chains below was sequenced from the same sample in a study of STAT5B mutations in CD4+ large granular lymphocyte leukemia. The protocol was immunoSEQ multiplex PCR, while the TCRdb copy is restricted to in-frame clones and leaves out a portion. Here the sample spans 1,500 to 2,000 clones, roughly 80% being singletons. The material sequenced was PBMCs. All receptors come from a woman aged 70-85 years with CD4+ T-cell large granular lymphocyte leukemia.

The V call is TRBV27, the J call TRBJ1-1; no reliable D call. This CDR3 has 12 residues. Deletions cut 6 bases from V and 3 bases from J, with 8 bases between. Germline-derived CDR1 and CDR2 are MNHEY and SMNVEV (reference sequence). The CDR3 DNA follows: TGTGCCAGCAGGGCCTCCTACACTGAAGCTTTCTTT. As protein: CASRASYTEAFF.

V gene TRBV29-1 combines with J gene TRBJ1-2; D is ambiguous. Germline-derived CDR1 and CDR2 are SQVTM and ANQGSEA. Trimming cost V 8 bases and J 0 bases, with 13 bases left between them. The CDR3 spans 13 residues. The chain's CDR3 is CSIRPLTNYGYTF. The DNA for the CDR3 is TGCAGCATCAGACCGCTGACTAACTATGGCTACACCTTC.

The chain uses TRBV30 and TRBJ2-1, with TRBD2 matching 16 bases. The CDR3 loop spans 16 amino acids. Germline CDR1 reads GTSNPN; CDR2 reads SVGIG (reference sequence). The V gene end was trimmed by 2 bases and the J gene end by 7 bases; junction bases not matched to a gene: 5. This CDR3 reads CAWSLPGLAGGNEQFF. CDR3 DNA: TGTGCCTGGAGTTTACCGGGACTAGCGGGGGGGAATGAGCAGTTCTTC. Variable domain in full (rest from reference TRBV30 and TRBJ2-1): SQTIHQWPATLVQPVGSPLSLECTVEGTSNPNLYWYRQAAGRGLQLLFYSVGIGQISSEVPQNLSASRPQDRQFILSSKKLLLSDSGFYLCAWSLPGLAGGNEQFFGPGTRLTVL.

The sample holds a few counts of this clone. The V and J genes are TRBV2 and TRBJ1-1; maybe TRBD1 (6 bases). The CDR3 runs to 15 residues. CDR1 SNHLY and CDR2 FYNNEI come from the germline V gene. Trimming took 6 bases from V and 5 from J, leaving 19 bases between them. This CDR3 reads CASRRQITGTTEAFF. The CDR3 DNA sequence: TGTGCCAGCAGACGCCAGATTACCGGGACAACTGAAGCTTTCTTT.